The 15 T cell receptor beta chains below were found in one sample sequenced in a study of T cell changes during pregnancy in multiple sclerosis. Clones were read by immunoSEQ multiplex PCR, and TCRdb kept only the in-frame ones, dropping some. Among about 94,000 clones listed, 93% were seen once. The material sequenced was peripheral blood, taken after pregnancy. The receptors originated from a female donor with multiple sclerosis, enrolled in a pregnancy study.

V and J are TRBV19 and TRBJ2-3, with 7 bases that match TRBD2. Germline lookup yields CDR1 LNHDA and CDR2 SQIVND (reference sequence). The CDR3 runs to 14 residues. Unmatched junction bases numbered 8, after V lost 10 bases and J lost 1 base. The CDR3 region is CATRDYPRTDTQYF. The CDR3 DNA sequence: TGTGCCACCCGGGACTACCCCCGCACAGATACGCAGTATTTT.

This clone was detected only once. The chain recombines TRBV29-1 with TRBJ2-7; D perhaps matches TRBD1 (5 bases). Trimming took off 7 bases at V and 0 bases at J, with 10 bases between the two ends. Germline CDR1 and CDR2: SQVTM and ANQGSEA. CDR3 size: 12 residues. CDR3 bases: TGCAGCGCCGTTGACAGCTCCTACGAGCAGTACTTC. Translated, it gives CSAVDSSYEQYF.

CDR3 in amino acids: CASSWGGSQPQHF. The CDR3 DNA sequence: TGTGCCAGCAGTTGGGGGGGTAGTCAGCCCCAGCATTTT. The chain employs TRBV6-1 and TRBJ1-5, with D possibly TRBD1 on 5 matching bases. V was cut by 5 bases and J by 6 bases, with 11 bases left in between. This CDR3 contains 13 residues. Germline V lookup: CDR1 MNHNS, CDR2 SASEGT.

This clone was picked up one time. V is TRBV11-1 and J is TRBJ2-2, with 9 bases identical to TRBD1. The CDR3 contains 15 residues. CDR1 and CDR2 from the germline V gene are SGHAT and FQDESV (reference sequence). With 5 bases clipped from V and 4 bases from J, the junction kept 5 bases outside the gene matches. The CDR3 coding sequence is TGTGCCAGCAGCCCACAGGGGGCGCGCACCGGGGAGCTGTTTTTT. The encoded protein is CASSPQGARTGELFF.

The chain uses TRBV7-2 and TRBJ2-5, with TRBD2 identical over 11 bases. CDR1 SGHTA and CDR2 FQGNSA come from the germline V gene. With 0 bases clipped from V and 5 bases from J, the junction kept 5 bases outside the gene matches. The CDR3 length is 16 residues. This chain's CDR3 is CASSLAVAGGLETQYF. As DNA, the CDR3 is TGTGCCAGCAGCTTAGCTGTAGCGGGAGGGCTCGAGACCCAGTACTTC. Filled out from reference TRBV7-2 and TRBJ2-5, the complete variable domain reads GAGVSQSPSNKVTEKGKDVELRCDPISGHTALYWYRQSLGQGLEFLIYFQGNSAPDKSGLPSDRFSAERTGGSVSTLTIQRTQQEDSAVYLCASSLAVAGGLETQYFGPGTRLLVL.

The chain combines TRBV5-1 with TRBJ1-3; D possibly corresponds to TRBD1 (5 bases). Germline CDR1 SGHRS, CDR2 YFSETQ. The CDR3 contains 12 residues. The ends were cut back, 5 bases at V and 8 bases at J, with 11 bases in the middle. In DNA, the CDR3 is TGCGCCAGCAGAGAAGTAGGGGACACCATATATTTT. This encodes CASREVGDTIYF. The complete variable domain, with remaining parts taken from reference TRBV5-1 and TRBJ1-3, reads KAGVTQTPRYLIKTRGQQVTLSCSPISGHRSVSWYQQTPGQGLQFLFEYFSETQRNKGNFPGRFSGRQFSNSRSEMNVSTLELGDSALYLCASREVGDTIYFGEGSWLTVV.

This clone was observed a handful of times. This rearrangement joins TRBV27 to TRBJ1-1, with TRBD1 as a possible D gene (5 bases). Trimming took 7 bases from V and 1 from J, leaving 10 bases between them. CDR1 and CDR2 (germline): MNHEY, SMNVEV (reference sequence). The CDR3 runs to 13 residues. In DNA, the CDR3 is TGTGCCAGCACCAGTAGGGGGAACACTGAAGCTTTCTTT. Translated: CASTSRGNTEAFF.

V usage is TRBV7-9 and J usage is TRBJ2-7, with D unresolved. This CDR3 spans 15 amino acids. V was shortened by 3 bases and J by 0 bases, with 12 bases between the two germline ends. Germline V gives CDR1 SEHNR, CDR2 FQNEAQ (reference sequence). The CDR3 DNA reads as TGTGCCAGCAGCTTGATGGAACAGTTCTCCTACGAGCAGTACTTC. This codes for CASSLMEQFSYEQYF. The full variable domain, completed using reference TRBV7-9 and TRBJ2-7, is DTGVSQNPRHKITKRGQNVTFRCDPISEHNRLYWYRQTLGQGPEFLTYFQNEAQLEKSRLLSDRFSAERPKGSFSTLEIQRTEQGDSAMYLCASSLMEQFSYEQYFGPGTRLTVT.

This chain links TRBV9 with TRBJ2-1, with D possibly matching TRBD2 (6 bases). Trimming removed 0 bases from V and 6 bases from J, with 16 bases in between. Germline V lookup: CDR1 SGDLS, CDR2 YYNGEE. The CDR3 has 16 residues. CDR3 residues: CASSVVVGGSFNEQFF. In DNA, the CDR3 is TGTGCCAGCAGCGTAGTGGTCGGGGGAAGTTTCAATGAGCAGTTCTTC.

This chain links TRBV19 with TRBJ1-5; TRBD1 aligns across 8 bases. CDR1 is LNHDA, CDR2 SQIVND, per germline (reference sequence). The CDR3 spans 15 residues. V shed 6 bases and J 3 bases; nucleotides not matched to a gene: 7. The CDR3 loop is CASRGRGRDNQPQHF. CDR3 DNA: TGTGCCAGTAGGGGCAGGGGGCGCGACAATCAGCCCCAGCATTTT.

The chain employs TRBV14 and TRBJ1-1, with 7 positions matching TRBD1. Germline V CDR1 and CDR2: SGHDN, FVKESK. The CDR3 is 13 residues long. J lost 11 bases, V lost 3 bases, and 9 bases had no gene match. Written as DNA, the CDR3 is TGTGCCAGCAGCCATAGGACAGGCCAAGGTGCTTTCTTT. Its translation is CASSHRTGQGAFF.

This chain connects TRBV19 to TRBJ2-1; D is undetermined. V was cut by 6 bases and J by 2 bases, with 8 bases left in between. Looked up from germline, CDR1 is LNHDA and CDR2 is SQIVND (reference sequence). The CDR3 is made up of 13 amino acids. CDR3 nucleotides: TGTGCCAGTAGCTTTAGCACCTACAATGAGCAGTTCTTC. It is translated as CASSFSTYNEQFF.

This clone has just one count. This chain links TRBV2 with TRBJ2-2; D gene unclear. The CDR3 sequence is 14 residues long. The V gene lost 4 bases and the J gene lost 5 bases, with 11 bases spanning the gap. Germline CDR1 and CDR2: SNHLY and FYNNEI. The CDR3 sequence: CASSVQAYTGELFF. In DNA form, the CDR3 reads TGTGCCAGCAGTGTCCAAGCATATACCGGGGAGCTGTTTTTT.

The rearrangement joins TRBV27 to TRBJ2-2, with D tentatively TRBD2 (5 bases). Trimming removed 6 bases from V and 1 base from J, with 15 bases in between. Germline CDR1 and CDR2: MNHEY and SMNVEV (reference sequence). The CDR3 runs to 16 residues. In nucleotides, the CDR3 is TGTGCCAGCAGGCCCTCGGGGTTGCGGAACACCGGGGAGCTGTTTTTT. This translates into CASRPSGLRNTGELFF.

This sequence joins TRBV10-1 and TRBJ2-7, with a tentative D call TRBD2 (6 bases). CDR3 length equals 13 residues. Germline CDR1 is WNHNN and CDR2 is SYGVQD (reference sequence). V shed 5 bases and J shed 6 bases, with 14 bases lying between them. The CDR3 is CASSSQRGSEQYF. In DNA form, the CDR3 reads TGCGCCAGCAGTTCGCAACGGGGGAGCGAGCAGTACTTC.